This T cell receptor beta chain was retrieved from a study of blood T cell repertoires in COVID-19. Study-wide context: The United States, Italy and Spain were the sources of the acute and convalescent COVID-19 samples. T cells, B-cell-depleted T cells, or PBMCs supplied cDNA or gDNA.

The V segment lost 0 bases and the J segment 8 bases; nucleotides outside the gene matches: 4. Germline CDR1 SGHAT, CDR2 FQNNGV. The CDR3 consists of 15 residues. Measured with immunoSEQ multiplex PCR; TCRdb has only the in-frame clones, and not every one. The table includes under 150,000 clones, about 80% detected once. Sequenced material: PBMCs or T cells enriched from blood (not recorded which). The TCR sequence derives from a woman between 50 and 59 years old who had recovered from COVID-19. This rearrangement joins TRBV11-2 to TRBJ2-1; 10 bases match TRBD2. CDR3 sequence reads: CASSLDGTSDYEQFF. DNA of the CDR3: TGTGCCAGCAGCTTAGATGGGACTAGCGATTATGAGCAGTTCTTC.